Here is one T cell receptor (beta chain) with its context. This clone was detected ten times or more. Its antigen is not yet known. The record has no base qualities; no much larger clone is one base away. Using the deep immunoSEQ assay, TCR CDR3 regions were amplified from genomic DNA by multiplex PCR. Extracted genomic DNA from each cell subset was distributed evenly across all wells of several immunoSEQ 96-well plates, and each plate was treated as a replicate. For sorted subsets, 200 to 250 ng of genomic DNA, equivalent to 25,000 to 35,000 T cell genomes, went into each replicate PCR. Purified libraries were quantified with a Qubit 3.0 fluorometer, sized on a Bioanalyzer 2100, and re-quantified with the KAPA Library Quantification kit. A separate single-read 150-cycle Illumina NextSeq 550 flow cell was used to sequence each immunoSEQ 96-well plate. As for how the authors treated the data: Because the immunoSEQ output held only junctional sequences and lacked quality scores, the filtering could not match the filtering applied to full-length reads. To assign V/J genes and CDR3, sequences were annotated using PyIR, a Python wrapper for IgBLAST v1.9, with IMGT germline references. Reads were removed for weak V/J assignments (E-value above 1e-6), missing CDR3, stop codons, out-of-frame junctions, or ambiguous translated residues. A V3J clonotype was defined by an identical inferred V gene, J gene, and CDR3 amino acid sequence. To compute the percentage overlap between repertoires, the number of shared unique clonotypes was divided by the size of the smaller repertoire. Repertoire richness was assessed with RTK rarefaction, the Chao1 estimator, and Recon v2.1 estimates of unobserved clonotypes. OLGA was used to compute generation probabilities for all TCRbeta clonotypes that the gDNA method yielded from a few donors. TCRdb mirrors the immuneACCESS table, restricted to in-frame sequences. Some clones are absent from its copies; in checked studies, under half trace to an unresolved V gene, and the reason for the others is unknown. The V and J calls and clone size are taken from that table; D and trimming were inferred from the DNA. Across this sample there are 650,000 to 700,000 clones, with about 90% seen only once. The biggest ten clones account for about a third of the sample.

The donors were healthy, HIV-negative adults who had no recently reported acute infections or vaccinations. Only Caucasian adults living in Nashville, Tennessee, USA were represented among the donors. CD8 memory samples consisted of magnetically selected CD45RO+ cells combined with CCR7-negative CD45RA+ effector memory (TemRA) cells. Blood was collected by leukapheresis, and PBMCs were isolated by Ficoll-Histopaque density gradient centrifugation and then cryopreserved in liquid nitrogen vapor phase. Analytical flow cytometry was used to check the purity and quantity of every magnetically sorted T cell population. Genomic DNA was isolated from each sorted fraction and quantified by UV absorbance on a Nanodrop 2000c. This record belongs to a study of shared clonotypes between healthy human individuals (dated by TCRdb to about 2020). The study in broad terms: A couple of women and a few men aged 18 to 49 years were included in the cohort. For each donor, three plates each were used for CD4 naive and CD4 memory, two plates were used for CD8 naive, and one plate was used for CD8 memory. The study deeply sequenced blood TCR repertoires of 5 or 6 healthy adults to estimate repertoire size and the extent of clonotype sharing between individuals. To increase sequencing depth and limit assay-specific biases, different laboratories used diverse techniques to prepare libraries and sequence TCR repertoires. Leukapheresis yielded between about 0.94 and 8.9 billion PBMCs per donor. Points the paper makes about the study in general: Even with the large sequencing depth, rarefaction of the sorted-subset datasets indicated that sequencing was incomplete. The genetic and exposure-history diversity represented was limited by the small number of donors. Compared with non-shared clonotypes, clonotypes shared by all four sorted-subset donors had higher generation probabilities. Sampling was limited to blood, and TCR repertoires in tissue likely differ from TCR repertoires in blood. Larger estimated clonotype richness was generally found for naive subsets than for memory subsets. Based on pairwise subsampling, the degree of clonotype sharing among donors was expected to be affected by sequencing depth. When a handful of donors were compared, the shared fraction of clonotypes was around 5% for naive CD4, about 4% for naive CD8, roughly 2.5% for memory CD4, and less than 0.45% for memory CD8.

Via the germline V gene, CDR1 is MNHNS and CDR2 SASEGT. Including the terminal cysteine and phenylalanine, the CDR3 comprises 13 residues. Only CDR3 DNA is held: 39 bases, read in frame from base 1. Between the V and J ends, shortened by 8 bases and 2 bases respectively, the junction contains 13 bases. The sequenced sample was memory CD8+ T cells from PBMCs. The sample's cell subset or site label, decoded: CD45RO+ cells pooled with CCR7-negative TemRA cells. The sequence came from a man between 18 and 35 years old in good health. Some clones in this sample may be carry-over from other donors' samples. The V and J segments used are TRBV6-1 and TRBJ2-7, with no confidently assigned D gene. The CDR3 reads CASRWTSPYEQYF. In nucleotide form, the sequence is TGTGCCAGCCGCTGGACCTCCCCCTACGAGCAGTACTTC.